This TCR beta chain comes out of a study of blood T cell repertoires in COVID-19. CDR3 length: 17 amino acids. The germline gives CDR1 SGHTA, CDR2 FQGNSA. V was shortened by 3 bases and J by 0 bases, with 17 bases between the two germline ends. Original processing notes: Reference gene primer amplification in the assay estimated nucleated cell counts. Clones were read by immunoSEQ multiplex PCR, and TCRdb kept only the in-frame ones, dropping some. V, J and clone size derive from that table, while D and trimming were established from the DNA sequence. The profile shows 200,000 to 300,000 clones, approximately 86% of them singletons.

The sequenced sample consisted of PBMCs or T cells enriched from blood (not recorded which). This clonotype was obtained from a woman under 30 who had recovered from COVID-19. This chain uses TRBV7-2 with TRBJ1-1; D is unresolved. The chain's CDR3 is CASSLRMSSSMNTEAFF. CDR3 coding DNA: TGTGCCAGCAGCTTGAGGATGTCTTCCTCCATGAACACTGAAGCTTTCTTT.